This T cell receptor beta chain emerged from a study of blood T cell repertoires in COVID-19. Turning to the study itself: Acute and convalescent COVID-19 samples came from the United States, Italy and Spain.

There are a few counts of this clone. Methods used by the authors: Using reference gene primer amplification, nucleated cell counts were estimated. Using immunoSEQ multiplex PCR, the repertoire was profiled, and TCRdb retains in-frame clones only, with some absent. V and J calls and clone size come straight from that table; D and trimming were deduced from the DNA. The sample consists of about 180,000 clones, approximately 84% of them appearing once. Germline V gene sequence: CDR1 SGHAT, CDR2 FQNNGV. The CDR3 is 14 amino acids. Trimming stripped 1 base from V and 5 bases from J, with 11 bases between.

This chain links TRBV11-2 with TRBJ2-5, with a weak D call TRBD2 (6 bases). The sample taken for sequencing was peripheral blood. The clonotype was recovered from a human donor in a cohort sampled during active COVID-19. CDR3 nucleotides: TGTGCCAGCAGCTTAGGGCTAGCGTCTGAGACCCAGTACTTC. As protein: CASSLGLASETQYF.